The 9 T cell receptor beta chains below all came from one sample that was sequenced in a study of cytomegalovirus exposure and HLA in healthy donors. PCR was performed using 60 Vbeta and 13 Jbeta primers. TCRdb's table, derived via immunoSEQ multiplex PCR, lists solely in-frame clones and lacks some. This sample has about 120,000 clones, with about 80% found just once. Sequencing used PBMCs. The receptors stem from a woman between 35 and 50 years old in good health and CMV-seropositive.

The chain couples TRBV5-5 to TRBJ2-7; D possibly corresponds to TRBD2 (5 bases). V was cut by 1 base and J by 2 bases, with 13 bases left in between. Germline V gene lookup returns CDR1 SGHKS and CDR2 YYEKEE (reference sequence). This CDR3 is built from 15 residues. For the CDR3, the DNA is TGTGCCAGCAGCTTGTCCCTGGGGAGCACCTACGAGCAGTACTTC. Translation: CASSLSLGSTYEQYF. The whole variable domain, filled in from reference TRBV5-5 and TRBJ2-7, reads DAGVTQSPTHLIKTRGQQVTLRCSPISGHKSVSWYQQVLGQGPQFIFQYYEKEERGRGNFPDRFSARQFPNYSSELNVNALLLGDSALYLCASSLSLGSTYEQYFGPGTRLTVT.

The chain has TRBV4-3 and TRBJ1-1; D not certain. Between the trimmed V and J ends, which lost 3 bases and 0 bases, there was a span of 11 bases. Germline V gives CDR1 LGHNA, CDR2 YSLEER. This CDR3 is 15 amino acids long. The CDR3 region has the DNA TGCGCCAGCAGCCAGGGCCTTAACATGAACACTGAAGCTTTCTTT. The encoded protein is CASSQGLNMNTEAFF.

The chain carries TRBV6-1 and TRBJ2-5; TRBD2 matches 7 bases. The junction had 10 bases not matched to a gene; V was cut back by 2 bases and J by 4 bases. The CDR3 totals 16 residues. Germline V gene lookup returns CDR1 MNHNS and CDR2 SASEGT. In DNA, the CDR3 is TGTGCCAGCAGTGAAAATGGGGGAGGGGTATTAGAGACCCAGTACTTC. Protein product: CASSENGGGVLETQYF.

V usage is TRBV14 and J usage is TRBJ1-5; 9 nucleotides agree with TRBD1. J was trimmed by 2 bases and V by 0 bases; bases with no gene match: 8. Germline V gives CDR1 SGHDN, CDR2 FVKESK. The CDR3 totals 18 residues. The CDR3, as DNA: TGTGCCAGCAGCCAAGAGGCCACAGGGGGCCTTCGCAATCAGCCCCAGCATTTT. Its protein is CASSQEATGGLRNQPQHF.

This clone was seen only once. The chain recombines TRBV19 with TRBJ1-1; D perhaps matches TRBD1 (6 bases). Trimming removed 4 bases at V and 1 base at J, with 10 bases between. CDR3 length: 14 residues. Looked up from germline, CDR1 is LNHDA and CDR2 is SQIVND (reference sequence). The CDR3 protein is CASSKGQWNTEAFF. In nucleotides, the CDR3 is TGTGCCAGTAGTAAAGGACAGTGGAACACTGAAGCTTTCTTT.

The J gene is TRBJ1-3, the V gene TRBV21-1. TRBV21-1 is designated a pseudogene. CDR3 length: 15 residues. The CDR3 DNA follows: TGTGCCAGCAGCAAAGAGGCAGGAGGGAGAGACACCATATATTTT. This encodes CASSKEAGGRDTIYF.

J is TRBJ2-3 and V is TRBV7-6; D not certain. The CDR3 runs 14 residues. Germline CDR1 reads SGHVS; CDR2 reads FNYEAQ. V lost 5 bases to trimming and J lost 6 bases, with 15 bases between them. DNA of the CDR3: TGTGCCAGCAGCGAAGACACGATTGGCGATACGCAGTATTTT. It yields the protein CASSEDTIGDTQYF.

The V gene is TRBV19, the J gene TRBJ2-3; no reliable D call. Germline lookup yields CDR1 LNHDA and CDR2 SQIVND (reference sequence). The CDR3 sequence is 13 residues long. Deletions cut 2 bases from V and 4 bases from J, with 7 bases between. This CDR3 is CASSITRSDTQYF. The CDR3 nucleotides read TGTGCCAGTAGTATAACCAGATCAGATACGCAGTATTTT.

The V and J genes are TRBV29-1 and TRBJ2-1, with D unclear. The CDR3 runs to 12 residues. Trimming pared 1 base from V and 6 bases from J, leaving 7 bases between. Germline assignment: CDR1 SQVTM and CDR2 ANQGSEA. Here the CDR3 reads CSVEVLRNEQFF. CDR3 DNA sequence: TGCAGCGTTGAAGTCCTGCGCAATGAGCAGTTCTTC.